The rows below give T cell receptor beta chains drawn from one sample of a study of T cells in Graves' hyperthyroidism and ophthalmopathy. TCRdb used MiXCR to reprocess the multiplex PCR reads, holding one entry per CDR3 protein. The sample has 350,000 to 450,000 distinct CDR3 sequences; more than 12% are singletons. Source material: blood. These receptors all stem from a man between 50 and 59 years old with Graves' ophthalmopathy. The CDR3 runs from the conserved cysteine through the conserved F or W. The order of the fields is V gene, clone size, J gene, CDR3 protein. The size of a clone is reported for some rows only, either as once, few or many, or as a class for expanded clones.

V gene: TRBV28
clone size: few
J gene: TRBJ2-2
CDR3 protein: CASSLVGATGGPTGELFF

V gene: TRBV19
clone size: few
J gene: TRBJ2-2
CDR3 protein: CASSTRTSGYTGELFF

V gene: TRBV20-1
clone size: many
J gene: TRBJ2-1
CDR3 protein: CSARDFLATLRNEQFF

V gene: TRBV11-1
clone size: few
J gene: TRBJ2-7
CDR3 protein: CASSPRTTRGSEQYF

V gene: TRBV24-1
clone size: NA
J gene: TRBJ1-1
CDR3 protein: CATSGQTGTGVEAFF

V gene: TRBV7-6
clone size: few
J gene: TRBJ2-7
CDR3 protein: CASRYRQGTDYEQYF

V gene: TRBV7-9
clone size: many
J gene: TRBJ2-3
CDR3 protein: CASSFGTAVGDTQYF

V gene: TRBV20-1
clone size: many
J gene: TRBJ2-3
CDR3 protein: CSAQRGAPTDTQYF

V gene: TRBV9
clone size: few
J gene: TRBJ2-1
CDR3 protein: CASSETQGEFNEQFF

V gene: TRBV12-3/TRBV12-4
clone size: many
J gene: TRBJ1-2
CDR3 protein: CASSGFTKQGSNYGYTF

V gene: TRBV6-1
clone size: few
J gene: TRBJ2-7
CDR3 protein: CASGTGGYYEQYF

V gene: TRBV20-1
clone size: many
J gene: TRBJ2-3
CDR3 protein: CSAKKGLAGPDTQYF

V gene: TRBV9
clone size: few
J gene: TRBJ1-5
CDR3 protein: CASSVAMGEGQPQHF

V gene: TRBV27
clone size: many
J gene: TRBJ2-7
CDR3 protein: CASTNPPYEQYF

V gene: TRBV16
clone size: NA
J gene: TRBJ2-7
CDR3 protein: CASSQSVGTYEQYF

V gene: TRBV24-1
clone size: many
J gene: TRBJ1-5
CDR3 protein: CATSGTRDNQPQHF

V gene: TRBV6-1
clone size: NA
J gene: TRBJ2-2
CDR3 protein: CASKVQGLNTGELFF

V gene: TRBV27
clone size: NA
J gene: TRBJ2-1
CDR3 protein: CASRRTSGDEQFF

V gene: TRBV2
clone size: many
J gene: TRBJ2-7
CDR3 protein: CASMGGRRSSYEQYF

V gene: TRBV28
clone size: many
J gene: TRBJ1-2
CDR3 protein: CASSVGHGDYGYTF

V gene: TRBV29-1
clone size: many
J gene: TRBJ2-7
CDR3 protein: CSARQSYEQYF

V gene: TRBV5-5
clone size: many
J gene: TRBJ2-2
CDR3 protein: CASSVVGGTGELFF

V gene: TRBV28
clone size: many
J gene: TRBJ2-7
CDR3 protein: CASSLSWRAWGEQYF

V gene: TRBV6-1
clone size: many
J gene: TRBJ1-2
CDR3 protein: CASSETGRYGYTF

V gene: TRBV7-2
clone size: NA
J gene: TRBJ2-2
CDR3 protein: CASSTRAGELFF

V gene: TRBV6-1
clone size: many
J gene: TRBJ1-6
CDR3 protein: CAGRPQGLNNSPLHF

V gene: TRBV5-5
clone size: NA
J gene: TRBJ1-2
CDR3 protein: CASRLTGGAYGYTF

V gene: TRBV11-2
clone size: many
J gene: TRBJ1-5
CDR3 protein: CASSVPDSNQPQHF

V gene: TRBV18
clone size: few
J gene: TRBJ1-3
CDR3 protein: CASSPPWSSSGNTIYF

V gene: TRBV2
clone size: many
J gene: TRBJ2-5
CDR3 protein: CASTGGTQETQYF

V gene: TRBV9
clone size: many
J gene: TRBJ2-1
CDR3 protein: CASSAGVAEQFF

V gene: TRBV27
clone size: many
J gene: TRBJ2-7
CDR3 protein: CASSSRQGATYEQYF

V gene: TRBV19
clone size: NA
J gene: TRBJ2-3
CDR3 protein: CASSPNRDGTDTQYF

V gene: TRBV5-1
clone size: few
J gene: TRBJ2-5
CDR3 protein: CASSQTSGSVRTQYF

V gene: TRBV2
clone size: many
J gene: TRBJ2-1
CDR3 protein: CASRGSGVEQFF

V gene: TRBV20-1
clone size: many
J gene: TRBJ2-7
CDR3 protein: CSAISQGAYEQYF

V gene: TRBV6-1
clone size: few
J gene: TRBJ2-6
CDR3 protein: CASSDRGPGANVLTF

V gene: TRBV20-1
clone size: many
J gene: TRBJ2-3
CDR3 protein: CSARGGPREGRGDTQYF

V gene: TRBV7-8
clone size: many
J gene: TRBJ1-1
CDR3 protein: CASSRRQGDAAGTEAFF

V gene: TRBV6-2/TRBV6-3
clone size: many
J gene: TRBJ1-5
CDR3 protein: CASSFGTGGNQPQHF

V gene: TRBV7-2
clone size: many
J gene: TRBJ1-6
CDR3 protein: CASTMWSRNSPLHF

V gene: TRBV7-2
clone size: NA
J gene: TRBJ1-4
CDR3 protein: CASSLAAGGRNNEKLFF

V gene: TRBV5-5
clone size: many
J gene: TRBJ1-1
CDR3 protein: CASSLDRGLTEAFF

V gene: TRBV9
clone size: many
J gene: TRBJ2-1
CDR3 protein: CASSATPTGEQFF

V gene: TRBV24-1
clone size: NA
J gene: TRBJ2-2
CDR3 protein: CATSSTRSTGELFF

V gene: TRBV30
clone size: NA
J gene: TRBJ2-7
CDR3 protein: CAWSVGLASSYEQYF

V gene: TRBV11-2
clone size: many
J gene: TRBJ2-7
CDR3 protein: CASSLDLPLYEQYF

V gene: TRBV7-6
clone size: many
J gene: TRBJ1-1
CDR3 protein: CASSRGQTHTEAFF

V gene: TRBV5-6
clone size: few
J gene: TRBJ2-3
CDR3 protein: CASSPDRGSADTQYF

V gene: TRBV6-5
clone size: NA
J gene: TRBJ2-6
CDR3 protein: CASSYAGGSGANVLTF

V gene: TRBV19
clone size: NA
J gene: TRBJ1-6
CDR3 protein: CASSPRVPPLHF

V gene: TRBV20-1
clone size: few
J gene: TRBJ2-1
CDR3 protein: CSATSGLAGSSNEQFF

V gene: TRBV12-3/TRBV12-4
clone size: many
J gene: TRBJ2-3
CDR3 protein: CASSVYGGTDTQYF

V gene: TRBV4-1
clone size: NA
J gene: TRBJ2-3
CDR3 protein: CASSHPRQGLTDTQYF

V gene: TRBV3-1
clone size: many
J gene: TRBJ2-7
CDR3 protein: CASSPGLGAYEQYF

V gene: TRBV5-1
clone size: many
J gene: TRBJ2-1
CDR3 protein: CASSLGLEYNEQFF

V gene: TRBV5-1
clone size: many
J gene: TRBJ2-7
CDR3 protein: CASSPGWGFEQYF